This T cell receptor beta chain was obtained from a study of T cell changes during pregnancy in multiple sclerosis. Repertoires were generated with immunoSEQ multiplex PCR, while TCRdb's copy carries only in-frame clones and drops some. The sample carries about 29,000 clones, approximately 91% recorded once. The sample was CD8+ T cells from peripheral blood mononuclear cells, taken after pregnancy. The receptor was isolated from a female donor with multiple sclerosis, enrolled in a pregnancy study.

The CDR3 here is CASSISTSGSPDTQYF. CDR3 nucleotide sequence: TGTGCCAGTAGTATCTCCACTAGCGGGAGCCCAGATACGCAGTATTTT. The rearrangement links TRBV19 to TRBJ2-3, with TRBD2 identical over 11 bases. The CDR3 has 16 residues. V gave up 3 bases and J gave up 4 bases; unmatched junction bases: 6. CDR1 is LNHDA, CDR2 SQIVND, per germline (reference sequence).